A selection of T cell receptor beta chains follows, all from one sample in a study of CD8 T cells in Susac syndrome. TCRdb fed the immunoSEQ multiplex PCR reads into MiXCR, producing one record per CDR3 protein. In the table there are about 210,000 distinct CDR3 sequences, 85% to 95% of which are singletons. The material sequenced was CD4+ T cells from PBMCs. These receptors all stem from a human donor with Susac syndrome. Each CDR3 is given with its conserved first and last residue. D genes are given only for firm matches. Only some rows state a clone size, as once, few, many or a class for expanded clones.

size,D,J,V,CDR3,DNA
NA,TRBD2,TRBJ2-4,TRBV15,CATSRDRDYKNIQYF,TGTGCCACCAGCAGAGATAGGGACTACAAAAACATTCAGTACTTC
NA,TRBD1,TRBJ2-7,TRBV27,CASRVLQGDGEQYF,TGTGCCAGCCGGGTCCTTCAGGGGGACGGCGAGCAGTACTTC
NA,NA,TRBJ1-3,TRBV20-1,CSARSEPQGNTIYF,TGCAGTGCTAGAAGTGAGCCCCAGGGAAACACCATATATTTT
NA,NA,TRBJ1-6,TRBV6-2/TRBV6-3,CASSYEYLRRDNSPLHF,TGTGCCAGCAGTTACGAGTATCTACGGCGGGATAATTCACCCCTCCACTTT
NA,TRBD1,TRBJ2-7,TRBV19,CASSINTGAYEQYF,TGTGCCAGTAGTATAAACACAGGGGCCTACGAGCAGTACTTC
once,NA,TRBJ2-7,TRBV6-6,CASKDSSYEQYF,TGTGCCAGCAAAGACAGCTCCTACGAGCAGTACTTC
NA,NA,TRBJ1-1,TRBV12-3/TRBV12-4,CASSLIAVRGTEAFF,TGTGCCAGCAGTTTAATAGCGGTCCGGGGCACTGAAGCTTTCTTT
NA,NA,TRBJ2-4,TRBV5-1,CASSWNRVGKNIQYF,TGCGCCAGCAGCTGGAACAGGGTGGGCAAAAACATTCAGTACTTC
once,NA,TRBJ2-7,TRBV20-1,CSPERASGFYEQYF,TGCAGTCCCGAGCGGGCTTCGGGCTTCTACGAGCAGTACTTC
NA,NA,TRBJ2-5,TRBV20-1,CSARDPWAVGETQYF,TGCAGTGCTAGAGATCCATGGGCAGTAGGCGAGACCCAGTACTTC
NA,NA,TRBJ2-4,TRBV27,CASSHQQGTSVGIQYF,TGTGCCAGCAGCCATCAGCAGGGGACCTCGGTAGGCATTCAGTACTTC
NA,NA,TRBJ1-1,TRBV30,CAWSSTVMNTEAFF,TGTGCCTGGAGTTCGACAGTGATGAACACTGAAGCTTTCTTT
NA,NA,TRBJ1-5,TRBV20-1,CSAWDGSNQPQHF,TGCAGTGCTTGGGACGGTAGCAATCAGCCCCAGCATTTT
NA,NA,TRBJ1-5,TRBV12-3/TRBV12-4,CASSLVEGNQPQHF,TGTGCCAGCAGTTTAGTCGAGGGAAATCAGCCCCAGCATTTT
NA,NA,TRBJ1-6,TRBV6-5,CASSYWQGNSPLHF,TGTGCCAGCAGTTACTGGCAGGGTAATTCACCCCTCCACTTT
NA,TRBD1,TRBJ1-5,TRBV2,CASTRTGFYANQPQHF,TGTGCCAGCACCCGGACAGGGTTTTATGCCAATCAGCCCCAGCATTTT
NA,NA,TRBJ2-4,TRBV27,CASSLAPDRNIQYF,TGTGCCAGCAGTTTAGCTCCAGACAGAAACATTCAGTACTTC
NA,NA,TRBJ2-5,TRBV20-1,CSARTPETQYF,TGCAGTGCTAGGACGCCCGAGACCCAGTACTTC
once,TRBD1,TRBJ1-2,TRBV20-1,CSARRGQHVTSNYGYTF,TGCAGTGCTAGGAGGGGACAGCACGTAACTTCTAACTATGGCTACACCTTC
NA,NA,TRBJ1-4,TRBV20-1,CSARVAVGGLNEKLFF,TGCAGTGCTAGAGTAGCAGTCGGAGGGCTTAATGAAAAACTGTTTTTT
NA,NA,TRBJ1-2,TRBV19,CASSTVVGGAPTNYGYTF,TGTGCCAGTAGTACAGTGGTCGGAGGAGCCCCCACTAACTATGGCTACACCTTC
NA,NA,TRBJ2-2,TRBV6-2/TRBV6-3,CASSRRNRATGELFF,TGTGCCAGCAGTCGACGAAACAGGGCTACCGGGGAGCTGTTTTTT
NA,TRBD2,TRBJ2-3,TRBV20-1,CSASPGRGDSLFTDTQYF,TGCAGTGCCTCCCCTGGGCGGGGGGACTCTCTCTTCACAGATACGCAGTATTTT
NA,NA,TRBJ2-6,TRBV7-9,CASSLGRGSHSGANVLTF,TGTGCCAGCAGCTTAGGACGGGGATCCCACTCTGGGGCCAACGTCCTGACTTTC
once,NA,TRBJ2-7,TRBV20-1,CSVAGAGTYEQYF,TGCAGCGTGGCGGGGGCGGGTACCTACGAGCAGTACTTC
NA,TRBD2,TRBJ2-5,TRBV20-1,CSARATSGGWQETQYF,TGCAGTGCTAGAGCGACTAGCGGGGGATGGCAAGAGACCCAGTACTTC
NA,NA,TRBJ2-1,TRBV10-3,CAIRGANEQFF,TGTGCCATCAGGGGAGCGAACGAGCAGTTCTTC
NA,NA,TRBJ2-2,TRBV25-1,CASSSPERELFF,TGTGCCAGCAGTTCACCGGAGCGGGAGCTGTTTTTT
NA,NA,TRBJ1-1,TRBV13,CASVPARNTEAFF,TGTGCCAGCGTCCCAGCCCGGAACACTGAAGCTTTCTTT
NA,NA,TRBJ2-1,TRBV28,CASSYLDSSNEQFF,TGTGCCAGCAGCTACCTTGACAGTTCCAATGAGCAGTTCTTC
NA,NA,TRBJ1-4,TRBV5-1,CASSFQRNEKLFF,TGCGCCAGCAGCTTTCAGAGAAATGAAAAACTGTTTTTT
NA,NA,TRBJ2-3,TRBV7-9,CASSPRVQGRDTQYF,TGTGCCAGCAGCCCAAGGGTCCAGGGAAGAGATACGCAGTATTTT
NA,TRBD1,TRBJ1-2,TRBV27,CASSFNRGTNYGYTF,TGTGCCAGCAGTTTTAACAGGGGTACTAACTATGGCTACACCTTC
NA,NA,TRBJ2-5,TRBV5-1,CASSLVGDAKTQYF,TGCGCCAGCAGCTTGGTCGGGGACGCGAAGACCCAGTACTTC
NA,TRBD1,TRBJ2-4,TRBV7-8,CASSSQRQRTGNIQYF,TGTGCCAGCAGCTCGCAGCGACAGAGGACAGGGAACATTCAGTACTTC
NA,TRBD2,TRBJ2-3,TRBV9,CASSADRAGAFGTQYF,TGTGCCAGCAGCGCCGACCGAGCGGGGGCATTTGGTACGCAGTATTTT
NA,NA,TRBJ2-3,TRBV11-2,CASSGSFMGSTVGTQYF,TGTGCCAGCAGCGGAAGTTTTATGGGGTCCACCGTGGGTACGCAGTATTTT
once,NA,TRBJ2-5,TRBV7-2,CASSLVILAEETQYF,TGTGCCAGCAGCTTAGTCATCCTAGCAGAAGAGACCCAGTACTTC
NA,NA,TRBJ1-3,TRBV28,CASSFGINTIYF,TGTGCCAGCAGTTTCGGTATAAACACCATATATTTT
NA,NA,TRBJ2-7,TRBV18,CASSPRLGTGDEQYF,TGTGCCAGCTCACCACGTTTAGGCACCGGGGACGAGCAGTACTTC
NA,NA,TRBJ2-5,TRBV2,CASTTQETQYF,TGTGCCAGCACCACCCAAGAGACCCAGTACTTC
NA,TRBD1,TRBJ1-2,TRBV6-6,CASGFQGAYGYTF,TGTGCCAGCGGGTTCCAGGGGGCATACGGCTACACCTTC
once,TRBD1,TRBJ1-1,TRBV9,CASSVVQGAQAFF,TGTGCCAGCAGCGTAGTTCAGGGGGCGCAGGCTTTCTTT
NA,TRBD1,TRBJ1-1,TRBV7-2,CASSLGGPGGTEAFF,TGTGCCAGCAGCTTAGGGGGGCCAGGGGGCACTGAAGCTTTCTTT
NA,NA,TRBJ2-7,TRBV3-1,CASSQDWRQGSYEQYF,TGTGCCAGCAGCCAAGATTGGAGGCAGGGGTCCTACGAGCAGTACTTC
NA,NA,TRBJ1-2,TRBV9,CASSVVAGAGYGYTF,TGTGCCAGCAGCGTAGTCGCAGGGGCGGGTTATGGCTACACCTTC
NA,TRBD1,TRBJ2-3,TRBV29-1,CSLLKGASTDTQYF,TGCAGCCTGCTCAAGGGGGCGAGTACAGATACGCAGTATTTT
NA,NA,TRBJ1-4,TRBV10-3,CAIADGENEKLFF,TGTGCCATTGCTGACGGGGAGAATGAAAAACTGTTTTTT
NA,NA,TRBJ1-5,TRBV20-1,CSVDGKGLQHF,TGCAGTGTCGATGGCAAGGGTCTCCAGCATTTT
NA,NA,TRBJ2-5,TRBV12-3/TRBV12-4,CASSLGAIQETQYF,TGTGCCAGCAGTTTGGGCGCGATACAAGAGACCCAGTACTTC